A selection of T cell receptor beta chains follows, all from one sample in a study of T cell responses to AZD1222 COVID-19 vaccine. The assay was immunoSEQ multiplex PCR, and TCRdb's table has in-frame clones only and misses some. The sample consists of approximately 190,000 clones, around 93% of them appearing once. The source material was peripheral blood, sampled on day 0 of AZD1222 vaccination. The receptor set was obtained from an adult in good health. Both conserved end residues are part of each CDR3. Each record gives: V gene, J gene, D gene, clone size, CDR3 DNA, CDR3 protein. D genes are given only for firm matches. The listing skips clone size in some rows; elsewhere it reads once, few, many or a size class.

V: TRBV3-1/TRBV3-2; J: TRBJ2-3; D: -; size: -; DNA: TGTGCCAGCAGCCAAGTCGGGGATAGCACAGATACGCAGTATTTT; CDR3: CASSQVGDSTDTQYF
V: TRBV5-4; J: TRBJ2-1; D: TRBD2; size: once; DNA: TGTGCCAGCAGCTTCAATAGCGGGAGGGCCTACAATGAGCAGTTCTTC; CDR3: CASSFNSGRAYNEQFF
V: TRBV11-3; J: TRBJ2-4; D: TRBD2; size: -; DNA: TGTGCCAGCAGCTTAGGGCTAGCGGGAGATGGTAACATTCAGTACTTC; CDR3: CASSLGLAGDGNIQYF
V: TRBV4-3; J: TRBJ1-2; D: TRBD1; size: -; DNA: TGCGCCAGCAGCCCCACCGGGACAGGCTATGGCTACACCTTC; CDR3: CASSPTGTGYGYTF
V: TRBV3-1/TRBV3-2; J: TRBJ2-7; D: TRBD1; size: -; DNA: TGTGCCAGCAGCCCCGGACAGGGCAGTGGCTACGAGCAGTACTTC; CDR3: CASSPGQGSGYEQYF
V: TRBV5-5; J: TRBJ1-1; D: -; size: -; DNA: TGTGCCAGCAGCTTACAGACAGGGAACACTGAAGCTTTCTTT; CDR3: CASSLQTGNTEAFF
V: TRBV11-3; J: TRBJ2-1; D: TRBD2; size: -; DNA: TGTGCCAGCAGCGAAGGACTAGCGGGGACTCAGAGACATGAGCAGTTCTTC; CDR3: CASSEGLAGTQRHEQFF
V: TRBV10-3; J: TRBJ2-7; D: TRBD2; size: -; DNA: TGTGCCATCAGTCCGGGAGGGTCCTACGAGCAGTACTTC; CDR3: CAISPGGSYEQYF
V: TRBV5-1; J: TRBJ2-2; D: -; size: -; DNA: TGCGCCAGCAGCCCGGGGTCCGGCACCGGGGAGCTGTTTTTT; CDR3: CASSPGSGTGELFF
V: TRBV6-5; J: TRBJ1-2; D: TRBD1; size: -; DNA: TGTGCCAGCAACAGGGGGCTCTCCCACTATGGCTACACCTTC; CDR3: CASNRGLSHYGYTF
V: TRBV9; J: TRBJ2-7; D: TRBD1; size: -; DNA: TGTGCCAGCGGCAGGGGGAATACGTACGAGCAGTACTTC; CDR3: CASGRGNTYEQYF
V: TRBV29-1; J: TRBJ2-7; D: -; size: -; DNA: TGCAGCGTCTCTCCCTGGGACGGCTACTACGAGCAGTACTTC; CDR3: CSVSPWDGYYEQYF
V: TRBV9; J: TRBJ2-7; D: -; size: -; DNA: TGTGCCAGCAGCGTAGGGGAAGGGGGGTACGAGCAGTACTTC; CDR3: CASSVGEGGYEQYF
V: TRBV5-1; J: TRBJ1-2; D: -; size: few; DNA: TGCGCCAGCAGCTTGGGACACCTCTCCTATGGCTACACCTTC; CDR3: CASSLGHLSYGYTF
V: TRBV7-9; J: TRBJ2-5; D: -; size: -; DNA: TGTGCCAGCAGCTCAGTTTCCCGATTACTCCAAGAGACCCAGTACTTC; CDR3: CASSSVSRLLQETQYF
V: TRBV9; J: TRBJ2-1; D: -; size: once; DNA: TGTGCCAGCAGCGCGGGGACAAGGACGGAAGGGGAGCAGTTCTTC; CDR3: CASSAGTRTEGEQFF
V: TRBV28; J: TRBJ2-7; D: TRBD2; size: -; DNA: TGTGCCAGCAGTTTAGTGGGAGGGCCCCGCGAGCAGTACTTC; CDR3: CASSLVGGPREQYF
V: TRBV5-1; J: TRBJ1-2; D: -; size: -; DNA: TGCGCCAGCAGTGATCCGGGTTCTAACTATGGCTACACCTTC; CDR3: CASSDPGSNYGYTF
V: TRBV5-1; J: TRBJ2-7; D: -; size: -; DNA: TGCGCCAGCAGCTCGAAGTCCTACGAGCAGTACTTC; CDR3: CASSSKSYEQYF
V: TRBV30; J: TRBJ1-4; D: -; size: once; DNA: TGTGCCGGAGAGGGGACGCGAGGGGGAAATCTCTTTTTT; CDR3: CAGEGTRGGNLFF
V: TRBV3-1/TRBV3-2; J: TRBJ2-5; D: TRBD2; size: -; DNA: TGTGCCAGCAGCCAAGATGGACTAGCGGGAGGGCGAAGCAGCTCAGAGACCCAGTACTTC; CDR3: CASSQDGLAGGRSSSETQYF
V: TRBV10-3; J: TRBJ1-4; D: -; size: -; DNA: TGTGCCATCAGTGAGTCTTTAAGAATTAATGAAAAACTGTTTTTT; CDR3: CAISESLRINEKLFF
V: TRBV28; J: TRBJ2-5; D: TRBD1; size: -; DNA: TGTGCCAGCAGTTTATCCGGGACAGGGTTCCAAGAGACCCAGTACTTC; CDR3: CASSLSGTGFQETQYF
V: TRBV3-1/TRBV3-2; J: TRBJ1-5; D: -; size: -; DNA: TGTGCCCGACCGGACCGACATCAGCCCCAGCATTTT; CDR3: CARPDRHQPQHF
V: TRBV24-1; J: TRBJ2-7; D: TRBD1; size: -; DNA: TGTGCCACCAGTGAATTACCGGGACAGTCCGTCTACGAGCAGTACTTC; CDR3: CATSELPGQSVYEQYF
V: TRBV9; J: TRBJ1-1; D: -; size: -; DNA: TGTGCCAGCAGCCCCGGCGTCGACAGGAACACTGAAGCTTTCTTT; CDR3: CASSPGVDRNTEAFF
V: TRBV15; J: TRBJ1-4; D: TRBD1; size: -; DNA: TGTGCCACCAGCAGAGCGGGACAGGGGGCCCAACTGTTTTTT; CDR3: CATSRAGQGAQLFF
V: TRBV20-1; J: TRBJ2-7; D: -; size: -; DNA: TGCAGTGCTAGTTCGGACAGCACCTACGAGCAGTACTTC; CDR3: CSASSDSTYEQYF
V: TRBV30; J: TRBJ2-2; D: -; size: -; DNA: TGTGCCTGGAACCACGGGGGTGGGGAGCTGTTTTTT; CDR3: CAWNHGGGELFF
V: TRBV28; J: TRBJ2-7; D: -; size: -; DNA: TGTGCCAGCAGTGACAGCCCTTCCTACGAGCAGTACTTC; CDR3: CASSDSPSYEQYF
V: TRBV11-2; J: TRBJ2-1; D: -; size: -; DNA: TGTGCCAGCAGCCCAGTGGGGCGGAATGAGCAGTTCTTC; CDR3: CASSPVGRNEQFF